This TCR beta chain was sequenced during a study of T-cell reconstitution after alpha-beta-depleted transplantation in children. Unique molecular identifiers were incorporated when the TCRbeta library was constructed. TCRdb analysed the PCR reads with MiXCR anew, one entry per CDR3 protein. This table holds about 370,000 distinct CDR3 sequences, around 20% found once. This clonotype has a count of ten or more. The CDR3 spans 14 residues. Per germline, CDR1 LGHNA and CDR2 YNFKEQ. The ends lost 4 bases at V and 2 bases at J; junction bases unmatched: 4. The material was PBMCs from the stem cell graft donor, obtained from the stem cell graft. This receptor was identified in a human donor who donated a stem cell graft to a child with acute myeloid leukemia. The rearrangement links TRBV4-2 to TRBJ1-2, with 7 bases identical to TRBD1. CDR3 in amino acids: CASSPGTDNYGYTF. CDR3 nucleotide sequence: TGTGCCAGCAGCCCCGGGACAGACAACTATGGCTACACCTTC.